These T cell receptor beta chains were read from a single sample in a study of spatial heterogeneity in lung cancer. TCRdb reprocessed the 5' RACE reads with MiXCR, giving one entry per CDR3 protein. The sample lists around 4,000 distinct CDR3 sequences, 20% to 25% occurring once. The sample was normal lung tissue next to the tumor, taken at surgery. The source of these receptors is a female donor with early-stage non-small cell lung cancer. Both conserved end residues are part of each CDR3. A D gene is named only where the DNA matches it firmly. Clone size is not always given. Where it is, it says once, few, many or a class for expanded clones.

cdr3_length: 15; d_call: NA; clone_size: NA; j_call: TRBJ2-7; v_call: TRBV7-9; cdr3_aa: CASSAGFTRSYEQYF; cdr3_nt: TGTGCCAGCAGCGCCGGGTTTACACGATCCTACGAGCAGTACTTC
cdr3_length: 13; d_call: TRBD1; clone_size: medium-sized; j_call: TRBJ2-1; v_call: TRBV29-1; cdr3_aa: CSASGTGYNEQFF; cdr3_nt: TGCAGCGCATCCGGGACAGGGTACAATGAGCAGTTCTTC
cdr3_length: 14; d_call: NA; clone_size: NA; j_call: TRBJ2-7; v_call: TRBV5-1; cdr3_aa: CASSLVGQNYEQYF; cdr3_nt: TGCGCCAGCAGCTTGGTAGGACAGAACTACGAGCAGTACTTC
cdr3_length: 15; d_call: NA; clone_size: NA; j_call: TRBJ1-1; v_call: TRBV28; cdr3_aa: CASTSFDRKNTEAFF; cdr3_nt: TGTGCCAGCACCTCTTTCGACAGGAAGAACACTGAAGCTTTCTTT
cdr3_length: 13; d_call: NA; clone_size: few; j_call: TRBJ1-1; v_call: TRBV7-9; cdr3_aa: CASRLTLGGQAFF; cdr3_nt: TGTGCCAGCAGACTAACGCTGGGGGGGCAGGCTTTCTTT
cdr3_length: 14; d_call: TRBD1; clone_size: medium-sized; j_call: TRBJ2-3; v_call: TRBV29-1; cdr3_aa: CSVGGQDSTDTQYF; cdr3_nt: TGCAGCGTTGGTGGACAGGACAGCACAGATACGCAGTATTTT
cdr3_length: 19; d_call: TRBD1; clone_size: medium-sized; j_call: TRBJ1-2; v_call: TRBV6-9; cdr3_aa: CASIYFPPGQGRLDYGYTF; cdr3_nt: TGTGCCAGCATCTACTTCCCGCCGGGACAGGGAAGACTAGACTATGGCTACACCTTC
cdr3_length: 14; d_call: TRBD2; clone_size: medium-sized; j_call: TRBJ2-7; v_call: TRBV6-5; cdr3_aa: CASSPGTSGYEQYF; cdr3_nt: TGTGCCAGCAGCCCCGGGACTAGCGGTTACGAGCAGTACTTC
cdr3_length: 12; d_call: NA; clone_size: NA; j_call: TRBJ2-1; v_call: TRBV6-2/TRBV6-3; cdr3_aa: CASSDPSHEQFF; cdr3_nt: TGTGCCAGCAGTGATCCTAGCCATGAGCAGTTCTTC
cdr3_length: 15; d_call: TRBD2; clone_size: NA; j_call: TRBJ2-3; v_call: TRBV6-2/TRBV6-3; cdr3_aa: CASSPRLAGGDTQYF; cdr3_nt: TGTGCCAGCAGTCCAAGACTAGCGGGGGGAGATACGCAGTATTTT
cdr3_length: 14; d_call: NA; clone_size: NA; j_call: TRBJ2-2; v_call: TRBV7-2; cdr3_aa: CASSLQGWAGELFF; cdr3_nt: TGTGCCAGCAGCTTACAGGGGTGGGCCGGGGAGCTGTTTTTT
cdr3_length: 15; d_call: TRBD2; clone_size: NA; j_call: TRBJ2-1; v_call: TRBV6-1; cdr3_aa: CASRGRGDSYNEQFF; cdr3_nt: TGTGCCAGCAGGGGACGGGGGGACTCCTACAATGAGCAGTTCTTC
cdr3_length: 16; d_call: TRBD2; clone_size: many; j_call: TRBJ2-3; v_call: TRBV28; cdr3_aa: CASSRYGGGPGPTQYF; cdr3_nt: TGTGCCAGCAGTCGCTACGGGGGAGGGCCTGGTCCTACGCAGTATTTT
cdr3_length: 16; d_call: TRBD2; clone_size: many; j_call: TRBJ2-1; v_call: TRBV5-1; cdr3_aa: CASSLVGLATYNEQFF; cdr3_nt: TGCGCCAGCAGCTTGGTCGGACTAGCCACCTACAATGAGCAGTTCTTC
cdr3_length: 15; d_call: NA; clone_size: medium-sized; j_call: TRBJ2-2; v_call: TRBV6-5; cdr3_aa: CASMGAGGNTGELFF; cdr3_nt: TGTGCCAGCATGGGGGCAGGAGGGAACACCGGGGAGCTGTTTTTT
cdr3_length: 14; d_call: TRBD2; clone_size: medium-sized; j_call: TRBJ2-5; v_call: TRBV5-1; cdr3_aa: CASSLLAGEETQYF; cdr3_nt: TGCGCCAGCAGCCTACTAGCGGGAGAGGAGACCCAGTACTTC
cdr3_length: 15; d_call: TRBD2; clone_size: once; j_call: TRBJ2-7; v_call: TRBV13; cdr3_aa: CASSLVAGVSYEQYF; cdr3_nt: TGTGCCAGCAGCTTAGTAGCGGGGGTATCCTACGAGCAGTACTTC
cdr3_length: 12; d_call: NA; clone_size: medium-sized; j_call: TRBJ2-5; v_call: TRBV20-1; cdr3_aa: CSAGLLSETQYF; cdr3_nt: TGCAGTGCAGGTCTTTTATCGGAGACCCAGTACTTC
cdr3_length: 16; d_call: TRBD2; clone_size: medium-sized; j_call: TRBJ2-3; v_call: TRBV5-4; cdr3_aa: CASSLRLAGDTDTQYF; cdr3_nt: TGTGCCAGCAGCTTGAGACTAGCGGGGGACACAGATACGCAGTATTTT
cdr3_length: 14; d_call: TRBD1; clone_size: many; j_call: TRBJ1-1; v_call: TRBV11-1; cdr3_aa: CASSQGQGGTEAFF; cdr3_nt: TGTGCCAGCAGCCAGGGACAGGGGGGTACTGAAGCTTTCTTT
cdr3_length: 15; d_call: TRBD2; clone_size: medium-sized; j_call: TRBJ2-7; v_call: TRBV28; cdr3_aa: CASSRTSGRTYEQYF; cdr3_nt: TGTGCCAGCAGTCGGACTAGCGGGAGGACCTACGAGCAGTACTTC
cdr3_length: 13; d_call: NA; clone_size: many; j_call: TRBJ1-1; v_call: TRBV6-2/TRBV6-3; cdr3_aa: CASSFADRTEAFF; cdr3_nt: TGTGCCAGCAGTTTTGCAGATAGAACTGAAGCTTTCTTT
cdr3_length: 18; d_call: TRBD1; clone_size: many; j_call: TRBJ2-1; v_call: TRBV24-1; cdr3_aa: CATSGGTGGTLSIDEQFF; cdr3_nt: TGTGCCACGAGTGGCGGGACAGGGGGAACCCTCTCGATAGATGAGCAGTTCTTC
cdr3_length: 15; d_call: TRBD1; clone_size: NA; j_call: TRBJ1-1; v_call: TRBV12-5; cdr3_aa: CASGSLQGVATEAFF; cdr3_nt: TGTGCTAGTGGATCCCTACAGGGGGTCGCCACTGAAGCTTTCTTT
cdr3_length: 17; d_call: NA; clone_size: medium-sized; j_call: TRBJ2-1; v_call: TRBV19; cdr3_aa: CASSIQGPATSYNEQFF; cdr3_nt: TGTGCCAGTAGTATTCAGGGACCCGCGACCTCCTACAATGAGCAGTTCTTC
cdr3_length: 14; d_call: TRBD2; clone_size: medium-sized; j_call: TRBJ2-7; v_call: TRBV9; cdr3_aa: CASSRGGTSYEQYF; cdr3_nt: TGTGCCAGCAGCCGGGGGGGGACCTCCTACGAGCAGTACTTC
cdr3_length: 16; d_call: TRBD1; clone_size: medium-sized; j_call: TRBJ2-5; v_call: TRBV5-1; cdr3_aa: CASSPRQGDGRETQYF; cdr3_nt: TGCGCCAGCAGCCCCCGACAGGGAGATGGGCGAGAGACCCAGTACTTC
cdr3_length: 12; d_call: NA; clone_size: large; j_call: TRBJ2-1; v_call: TRBV7-9; cdr3_aa: CASGTPYNEQFF; cdr3_nt: TGTGCCAGCGGTACGCCCTACAATGAGCAGTTCTTC
cdr3_length: 14; d_call: TRBD1; clone_size: medium-sized; j_call: TRBJ2-1; v_call: TRBV29-1; cdr3_aa: CSVNGQGVTNEQFF; cdr3_nt: TGCAGCGTTAACGGACAGGGGGTGACCAATGAGCAGTTCTTC
cdr3_length: 14; d_call: NA; clone_size: NA; j_call: TRBJ2-1; v_call: TRBV5-1; cdr3_aa: CASSPDRSYNEQFF; cdr3_nt: TGCGCCAGCAGCCCGGACAGATCCTACAATGAGCAGTTCTTC
cdr3_length: 15; d_call: NA; clone_size: NA; j_call: TRBJ1-5; v_call: TRBV5-1; cdr3_aa: CASSLGQTSNQPQHF; cdr3_nt: TGCGCCAGCAGCTTGGGACAAACGAGCAATCAGCCCCAGCATTTT
cdr3_length: 13; d_call: TRBD1; clone_size: medium-sized; j_call: TRBJ2-1; v_call: TRBV18; cdr3_aa: CASSPRQGDEQFF; cdr3_nt: TGTGCCAGCTCACCGCGACAGGGGGATGAGCAGTTCTTC
cdr3_length: 13; d_call: NA; clone_size: medium-sized; j_call: TRBJ2-5; v_call: TRBV7-8; cdr3_aa: CASSPGTQETQYF; cdr3_nt: TGTGCCAGCAGCCCAGGCACTCAGGAGACCCAGTACTTC
cdr3_length: 15; d_call: NA; clone_size: medium-sized; j_call: TRBJ1-4; v_call: TRBV6-5; cdr3_aa: CASSYRVSNKEKLFF; cdr3_nt: TGTGCCAGCAGTTACCGGGTCTCGAACAAGGAAAAACTGTTTTTT
cdr3_length: 18; d_call: NA; clone_size: many; j_call: TRBJ2-1; v_call: TRBV3-1; cdr3_aa: CASSQILGQGGGGNEQFF; cdr3_nt: TGTGCCAGCAGCCAAATCTTGGGTCAAGGGGGTGGCGGGAATGAGCAGTTCTTC
cdr3_length: 16; d_call: TRBD1; clone_size: many; j_call: TRBJ1-1; v_call: TRBV6-5; cdr3_aa: CASSSAFRQGRTEAFF; cdr3_nt: TGTGCCAGCAGTTCCGCATTCAGACAGGGACGAACTGAAGCTTTCTTT
cdr3_length: 16; d_call: NA; clone_size: medium-sized; j_call: TRBJ2-7; v_call: TRBV7-2; cdr3_aa: CASSLLLSLSSYEQYF; cdr3_nt: TGTGCCAGCAGCTTACTTCTAAGTTTAAGCTCCTACGAGCAGTACTTC
cdr3_length: 11; d_call: NA; clone_size: medium-sized; j_call: TRBJ2-7; v_call: TRBV10-3; cdr3_aa: CAIIPSYEQYF; cdr3_nt: TGTGCCATCATTCCCTCCTACGAGCAGTACTTC
cdr3_length: 12; d_call: NA; clone_size: NA; j_call: TRBJ2-7; v_call: TRBV3-1; cdr3_aa: CASSPGPYEQYF; cdr3_nt: TGTGCCAGCAGCCCGGGACCCTACGAGCAGTACTTC
cdr3_length: 15; d_call: NA; clone_size: NA; j_call: TRBJ1-6; v_call: TRBV3-1; cdr3_aa: CASSHGPGLDSPLHF; cdr3_nt: TGTGCCAGCAGCCACGGACCCGGTTTGGATTCACCCCTCCACTTT
cdr3_length: 13; d_call: NA; clone_size: medium-sized; j_call: TRBJ1-2; v_call: TRBV27; cdr3_aa: CASSLSRAYGYTF; cdr3_nt: TGTGCCAGCAGTTTATCCAGGGCTTATGGCTACACCTTC
cdr3_length: 15; d_call: NA; clone_size: medium-sized; j_call: TRBJ2-2; v_call: TRBV5-1; cdr3_aa: CASSLEAAAGRELFF; cdr3_nt: TGCGCCAGCAGCTTGGAGGCGGCTGCCGGGAGGGAGCTGTTTTTT
cdr3_length: 14; d_call: TRBD2; clone_size: medium-sized; j_call: TRBJ2-7; v_call: TRBV27; cdr3_aa: CASSSGLAIYEQYF; cdr3_nt: TGTGCCAGCAGTTCGGGACTAGCGATCTACGAGCAGTACTTC